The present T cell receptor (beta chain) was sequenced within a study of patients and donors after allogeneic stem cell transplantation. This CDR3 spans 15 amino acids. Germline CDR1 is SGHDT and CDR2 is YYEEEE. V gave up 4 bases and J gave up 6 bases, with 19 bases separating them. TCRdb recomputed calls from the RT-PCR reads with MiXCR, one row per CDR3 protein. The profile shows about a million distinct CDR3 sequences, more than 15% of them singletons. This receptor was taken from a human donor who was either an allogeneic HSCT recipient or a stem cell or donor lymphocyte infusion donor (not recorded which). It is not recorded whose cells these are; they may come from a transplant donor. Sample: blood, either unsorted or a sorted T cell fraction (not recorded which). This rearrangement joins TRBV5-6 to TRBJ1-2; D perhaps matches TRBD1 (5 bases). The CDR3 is CASSARGWGTNGYTF. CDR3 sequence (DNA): TGTGCCAGCAGCGCGCGAGGGTGGGGGACCAATGGCTACACCTTC.